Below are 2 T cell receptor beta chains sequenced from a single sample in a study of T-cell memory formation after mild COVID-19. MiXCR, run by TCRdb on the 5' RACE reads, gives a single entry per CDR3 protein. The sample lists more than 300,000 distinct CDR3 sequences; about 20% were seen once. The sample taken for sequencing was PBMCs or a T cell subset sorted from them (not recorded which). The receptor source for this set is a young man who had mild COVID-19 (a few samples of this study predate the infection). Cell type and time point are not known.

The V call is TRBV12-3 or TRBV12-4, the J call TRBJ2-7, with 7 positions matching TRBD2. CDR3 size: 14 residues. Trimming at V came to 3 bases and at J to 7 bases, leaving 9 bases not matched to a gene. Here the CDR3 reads CASSLLADRGEQYF. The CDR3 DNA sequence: TGTGCCAGCAGTTTGCTAGCGGATCGGGGGGAGCAGTACTTC.

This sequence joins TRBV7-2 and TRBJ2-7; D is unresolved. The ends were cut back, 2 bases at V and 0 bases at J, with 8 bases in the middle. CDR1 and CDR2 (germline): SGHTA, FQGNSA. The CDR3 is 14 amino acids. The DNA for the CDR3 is TGTGCCAGCAGCTTACAGGCGAGCTCCTACGAGCAGTACGTC. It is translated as CASSLQASSYEQYV.